The next 16 T cell receptor beta chains were all read from a single sample in a study of T cell responses to AZD1222 COVID-19 vaccine. The protocol was immunoSEQ multiplex PCR, while the TCRdb copy is restricted to in-frame clones and leaves out a portion. The table records around 160,000 clones, about 91% of them present only once. Sequencing used peripheral blood, obtained 28 days after the second AZD1222 dose. Receptors were obtained from an adult who received the AZD1222 COVID-19 vaccine.

The chain couples TRBV5-8 to TRBJ1-1; D perhaps matches TRBD1 (5 bases). Per the germline V gene, CDR1 is SGHTS and CDR2 is YDEGEE. V shed 3 bases and J shed 9 bases, with 12 bases lying between them. The CDR3 runs 12 residues. The CDR3 DNA reads as TGTGCCAGCAGCTCCGAACTGGGGCAAGCTTTCTTT. Translated, it gives CASSSELGQAFF.

This clone occurred once. The chain recombines TRBV4-3 with TRBJ1-1; TRBD1 might be the D (5 bases). The V end was cut by 4 bases, the J end by 1 base, with 13 bases between. The CDR3 runs to 15 residues. Per the germline V gene, CDR1 is LGHNA and CDR2 is YSLEER. CDR3 coding DNA: TGCGCCAGCAGCCTCGGACGGGGGGGGAACACTGAAGCTTTCTTT. Translated, it gives CASSLGRGGNTEAFF.

The chain combines TRBV10-3 with TRBJ2-5; perhaps D is TRBD1 or TRBD2 (5 bases each). In germline, CDR1 is ENHRY, CDR2 SYGVKD. With 2 bases removed from V and 4 bases from J, the gap between germline ends came to 8 bases. This CDR3 contains 13 residues. DNA for the CDR3: TGTGCCATCAGTGAGAGGGACCCAGAGACCCAGTACTTC. Translated: CAISERDPETQYF.

The chain links TRBV7-2 to TRBJ2-5; 9 bases are shared with TRBD2. Trimming cost V 6 bases and J 5 bases; bases outside gene matches: 4. Germline assignment: CDR1 SGHTA and CDR2 FQGNSA. The CDR3 covers 13 residues. CDR3 nucleotide sequence: TGTGCCAGCAGGGGAGCGGGAGGTGAGACCCAGTACTTC. Protein: CASRGAGGETQYF.

The chain recombines TRBV6-6 with TRBJ1-2; D is perhaps TRBD1 (5 bases). The CDR3 is made up of 11 amino acids. Trimming cost V 11 bases and J 6 bases, with 13 bases left between them. Germline loops: CDR1 MNHNY, CDR2 SVGAGI (reference sequence). The CDR3 DNA sequence: TGTGCCTCAGGGACGGGTAATGGCTACACCTTC. Translation: CASGTGNGYTF.

This clone was recorded a few times. The chain is built from TRBV19 and TRBJ1-2; possible D gene TRBD1, 6 bases. The germline gives CDR1 LNHDA, CDR2 SQIVND (reference sequence). The germline V and J ends were trimmed by 6 bases and 0 bases, with 20 bases remaining between them. The CDR3 contains 17 residues. The CDR3 is CASSMSSYGGPNYGYTF. The CDR3 bases are TGTGCCAGTAGCATGTCCTCATACGGGGGCCCTAACTATGGCTACACCTTC.

The chain recombines TRBV29-1 with TRBJ1-1; 10 bases align to TRBD1. CDR1 is SQVTM and CDR2 is ANQGSEA in the germline V gene. This CDR3 contains 15 residues. Trimming cost V 4 bases and J 3 bases; bases outside gene matches: 8. The CDR3 nucleotides read TGCAGCGTTGTTAGCCGGGACAGGGGATACACTGAAGCTTTCTTT. Translated, it gives CSVVSRDRGYTEAFF.

This sequence joins TRBV28 and TRBJ2-1; possibly TRBD2 for D (5 bases). Germline lookup yields CDR1 MDHEN and CDR2 SYDVKM. V lost 3 bases and J 14 bases, leaving 11 bases between the germline ends. The CDR3 length is 11 residues. The CDR3 coding sequence is TGTGCCAGCAGTTTTCGAGGAGGAGAGTTCTTC. This encodes CASSFRGGEFF. The complete variable domain, with remaining parts taken from reference TRBV28 and TRBJ2-1, reads DVKVTQSSRYLVKRTGEKVFLECVQDMDHENMFWYRQDPGLGLRLIYFSYDVKMKEKGDIPEGYSVSREKKERFSLILESASTNQTSMYLCASSFRGGEFFGPGTRLTVL.

In its sample, this clone was seen once. The V and J genes are TRBV5-4 and TRBJ2-3; the match to TRBD2 covers 11 bases. The CDR3 is 17 amino acids. Germline V lookup: CDR1 SGHNT, CDR2 YYREEE (reference sequence). The ends lost 3 bases at V and 1 base at J; junction bases unmatched: 7. The CDR3 sequence is CASSSLTSGVRTDTQYF. CDR3 bases: TGTGCCAGCAGCTCTTTGACTAGCGGGGTTCGCACAGATACGCAGTATTTT.

The chain couples TRBV19 to TRBJ2-7, with 9 bases identical to TRBD2. The ends lost 3 bases at V and 5 bases at J; junction bases unmatched: 2. This CDR3 spans 13 amino acids. Germline V gene data show CDR1 as LNHDA and CDR2 as SQIVND (reference sequence). DNA for the CDR3: TGTGCCAGTAGTATGGCTAGCGGGAACGAGCAGTACTTC. It codes for CASSMASGNEQYF.

The rearrangement links TRBV27 to TRBJ2-2, with D perhaps matching TRBD2 (6 bases). CDR1 and CDR2 (germline): MNHEY, SMNVEV (reference sequence). The CDR3 has 16 residues. Deletions cut 7 bases from V and 5 bases from J, with 20 bases between. The CDR3 nucleotides are TGTGCCAGCACCCCATGGGGACTCCTGGGAACCGGGGAGCTGTTTTTT. This encodes CASTPWGLLGTGELFF.

The J gene is TRBJ1-2, the V gene TRBV7-2; 10 bases are a match to TRBD1. The trim removed 4 bases at V and 8 bases at J, leaving 4 bases unmatched. Germline lookup yields CDR1 SGHTA and CDR2 FQGNSA. The CDR3 has 13 amino acids. The DNA of the CDR3 is TGTGCCAGCAGCTCGGGACAGGGGCTCGGCTACACCTTC. Translated: CASSSGQGLGYTF.

This chain joins TRBV27 and TRBJ1-2; D unresolved. The V and J ends lost 2 bases and 0 bases respectively, with 22 bases between them. Looked up from germline, CDR1 is MNHEY and CDR2 is SMNVEV (reference sequence). The CDR3 runs 19 residues. The CDR3 is CASSLMALPTLHSNYGYTF. The CDR3 nucleotides read TGTGCCAGCAGTTTAATGGCCCTTCCCACCCTCCACTCTAACTATGGCTACACCTTC.

This clone was detected once. The rearrangement joins TRBV5-1 to TRBJ1-6; maybe TRBD1 (5 bases). V was shortened by 0 bases and J by 0 bases, with 7 bases between the two germline ends. Germline CDR1 and CDR2: SGHRS and YFSETQ. CDR3 size: 16 residues. This chain's CDR3 is CASSLGGSSYNSPLHF. The DNA for the CDR3 is TGCGCCAGCAGCTTGGGGGGGAGCTCCTATAATTCACCCCTCCACTTT. Supplemented by reference TRBV5-1 and TRBJ1-6, the full variable domain reads KAGVTQTPRYLIKTRGQQVTLSCSPISGHRSVSWYQQTPGQGLQFLFEYFSETQRNKGNFPGRFSGRQFSNSRSEMNVSTLELGDSALYLCASSLGGSSYNSPLHFGNGTRLTVT.

V is TRBV19 and J is TRBJ1-2; no firm D call. Germline V gives CDR1 LNHDA, CDR2 SQIVND (reference sequence). This CDR3 is 13 amino acids long. The germline V and J ends were trimmed by 0 bases and 8 bases, with 10 bases remaining between them. CDR3: CASSIESSQGYTF. The CDR3 DNA follows: TGTGCCAGTAGTATAGAGTCGTCACAGGGCTACACCTTC.

The rearrangement uses TRBV12-5 and TRBJ1-2, with 8 bases matching TRBD1. The germline CDR1 and CDR2 sequences are LGHNT and FRNRAP. This CDR3 is 15 amino acids long. V gave up 3 bases and J gave up 0 bases; unmatched junction bases: 3. CDR3 bases: TGTGCTAGTGGTTTATTGGACAGGGCTAACTATGGCTACACCTTC. Translation gives CASGLLDRANYGYTF.